The sequence of this T cell receptor (beta chain) was determined in a study of shared clonotypes between healthy human individuals (dated by TCRdb to 2020 to 2021). For the wider study: Three men and a couple of women, aged 18 to 49 years, made up the cohort. For each donor, CD4 naive and CD4 memory were each given three plates, CD8 naive was given two plates, and CD8 memory was given one plate. The study deeply sequenced blood TCR repertoires of several healthy adults to estimate repertoire size and the extent of clonotype sharing between individuals. To increase sequencing depth and limit assay-specific biases, TCR repertoire library preparation and sequencing were carried out by different laboratories using diverse techniques. Leukapheresis yielded between about 0.85 and 9.5 billion PBMCs per donor.

What the research found in general, with its limitations: Rarefaction of sorted-subset datasets indicated incomplete sequencing despite the large sequencing depth. Pairwise subsampling led to the expectation that sequencing depth would affect the degree of clonotype sharing among donors. Because the study included a small number of donors, the genetic and exposure-history diversity represented was limited. Larger estimated clonotype richness was generally found for naive subsets than for memory subsets. Approximately 5% of naive CD4, around 3.5% of naive CD8, roughly 2.4% of memory CD4, and around 0.42% of memory CD8 clonotypes were shared across several donors. Sampling was limited to blood, and TCR repertoires in tissue likely differ from TCR repertoires in blood. Compared with non-shared clonotypes, clonotypes shared by all four sorted-subset donors had higher generation probabilities.

Using the deep immunoSEQ assay, multiplex PCR amplified TCR CDR3 regions from genomic DNA. For each cell subset, the extracted genomic DNA was distributed evenly across all wells of several immunoSEQ 96-well plates, and each plate served as one replicate. For sorted subsets, roughly 200 ng of genomic DNA, equivalent to around 30,000 T cell genomes, went into each replicate PCR. Purified libraries were quantified with a Qubit 3.0 fluorometer, sized on a Bioanalyzer 2100, and re-quantified with the KAPA Library Quantification kit. A separate single-read 150-cycle Illumina NextSeq 550 flow cell was used to sequence each immunoSEQ 96-well plate. The original pipeline was this. Because the immunoSEQ output included only junctional sequences and no quality scores, the filtering could not be the same as the filtering used for full-length reads. To assign V/J genes and CDR3, sequences were annotated using PyIR, a Python wrapper for IgBLAST v1.9, with IMGT germline references. Reads were filtered out if the reads had weak V/J assignments (E-value above 1e-6), no CDR3, stop codons, out-of-frame junctions, or ambiguous translated residues. V3J clonotypes were defined as sequences sharing the same inferred V gene, J gene, and CDR3 amino acid sequence. Percentage overlap between repertoires was computed as shared unique clonotypes divided by the size of the smaller repertoire. Three approaches were used to assess repertoire richness: RTK rarefaction, the Chao1 estimator, and Recon v2.1 estimates of unobserved clonotypes. Generation probabilities for all TCRbeta clonotypes obtained by the gDNA method from a handful of donors were computed using OLGA. Drawn from immuneACCESS, this table holds only the in-frame rearrangements with V and J called that TCRdb kept. Clones are partly lost; checked studies trace under half to an unresolved V gene and leave the rest unexplained. V and J calls plus clone size are reproduced from that table; the DNA served to infer D and trimming. This sample holds about 1.1 million clones; about 84% were observed only once. Together, the top ten hold 0.5% to 0.6% of the sample.

The donors were healthy, HIV-negative adults who had no recently reported acute infections or vaccinations. Only Caucasian adults living in Nashville, Tennessee, USA were represented among the donors. CD4+ T cells were enriched through magnetic negative selection, after which naive cells were positively selected on CD45RA and the remaining negative fraction served as the memory subset. After blood collection by leukapheresis, PBMCs were isolated using Ficoll-Histopaque density gradient centrifugation and then cryopreserved in the vapor phase of liquid nitrogen. Purity and quantity of every magnetically sorted T cell population were checked by analytical flow cytometry. From each sorted fraction, genomic DNA was isolated and quantified by UV absorbance on a Nanodrop 2000c. The CDR3 goes from the cysteine to the phenylalanine over 14 residues. The retained sequence is limited to the CDR3, 42 bases, with the frame set at the first base. For this chain, trimming is 7 bases at the V end and 5 bases at the J end, and the number of junction bases without a gene match is 8. For CDR1 and CDR2, the germline V gene lists SQVTM and ANQGSEA.

Turning to this clone: Its target antigen remains unknown. No base-level quality is on record; no much larger clone is a single base apart.

The TCR originated in a man between 18 and 29 years old in good health. Some clones in this sample may be carry-over from other donors' samples. Material: memory CD4+ T cells from PBMCs. The cell subset or site label corresponds to: CD45RA-negative fraction. The chain is made from TRBV29-1 and TRBJ2-1, with 10 bases matching TRBD2. The sequenced DNA: TGCAGCGCTCGTCCTAGCGGGAGACACAATGAGCAGTTCTTC. Its amino acids are CSARPSGRHNEQFF.